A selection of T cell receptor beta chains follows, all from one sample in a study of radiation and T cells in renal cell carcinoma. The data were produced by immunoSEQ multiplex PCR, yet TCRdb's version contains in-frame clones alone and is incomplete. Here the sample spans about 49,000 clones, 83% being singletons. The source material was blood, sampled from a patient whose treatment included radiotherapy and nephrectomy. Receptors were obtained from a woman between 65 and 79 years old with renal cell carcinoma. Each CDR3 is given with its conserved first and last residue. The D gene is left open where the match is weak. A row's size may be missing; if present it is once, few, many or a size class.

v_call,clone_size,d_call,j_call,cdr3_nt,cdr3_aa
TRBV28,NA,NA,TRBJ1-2,TGTGCCAGTACTTCCGGAAACTATGGCTACACCTTC,CASTSGNYGYTF
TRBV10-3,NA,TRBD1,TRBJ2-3,TGTGCCATCAGTGAGAGGACAGGGGGGACAGATACGCAGTATTTT,CAISERTGGTDTQYF
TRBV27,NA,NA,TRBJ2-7,TGTGCCAGCAGTCCTATCCCTAGCGACTCCTACGAGCAGTACTTC,CASSPIPSDSYEQYF
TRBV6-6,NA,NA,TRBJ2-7,TGTGCCAGCAGTTACCCCGGGCCATATAAACCCTACGAGCAGTACTTC,CASSYPGPYKPYEQYF
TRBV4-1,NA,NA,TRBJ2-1,TGCGCCAGCAGCCAAGCCGGACTGGGAGCATACAATGAGCAGTTCTTC,CASSQAGLGAYNEQFF
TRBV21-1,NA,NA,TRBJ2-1,TGTGCCAGCAGCAAAGCGCTTGTACTAGCGGGCCCCAATGAGCAGTTCTTC,CASSKALVLAGPNEQFF
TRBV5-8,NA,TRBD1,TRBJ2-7,TGTGCCAGCAACACGGGACAGGGACTTTACGAGCAGTACTTC,CASNTGQGLYEQYF
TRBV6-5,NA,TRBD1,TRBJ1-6,TGTGCCAGCAGTTACTACGACAGGGGCGGATCACCCCTCCACTTT,CASSYYDRGGSPLHF
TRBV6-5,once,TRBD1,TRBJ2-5,TGTGCCAGCAGTCCTGTTGACAGGGTAGAGACCCAGTACTTC,CASSPVDRVETQYF
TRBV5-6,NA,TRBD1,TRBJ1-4,TGTGCCAGCAGGACCATTCGACAGGGCCCAACTAATGAAAAACTGTTTTTT,CASRTIRQGPTNEKLFF
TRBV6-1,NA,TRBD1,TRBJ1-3,TGTGCCAGCTTAAAGACAGGGGGCGCTGGAAACACCATATATTTT,CASLKTGGAGNTIYF
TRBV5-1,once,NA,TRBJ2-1,TGCGCCAGCAGCCCGGGGTGGAGAACCGACTACAATGAGCAGTTCTTC,CASSPGWRTDYNEQFF
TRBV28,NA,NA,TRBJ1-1,TGTGCCAGCAGCCGGGAAAGGGAAACGAACACTGAAGCTTTCTTT,CASSRERETNTEAFF
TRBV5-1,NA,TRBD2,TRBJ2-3,TGCGCCAGCAGCTCTTTATCCGGGACTAGCGGGAGGGCCCTCAGAGATACGCAGTATTTT,CASSSLSGTSGRALRDTQYF
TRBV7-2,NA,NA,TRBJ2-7,TGTGCCAGCAGCCTACCTACCTACGAGCAGTACTTC,CASSLPTYEQYF
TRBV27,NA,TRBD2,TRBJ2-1,TGTGCCAGCAGTCCCTCGGGGCGGGGGGGTTACAATGAGCAGTTCTTC,CASSPSGRGGYNEQFF
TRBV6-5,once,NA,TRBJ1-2,TGTGCCAGCAGGGGACCGCGACTGTCTGGCTACACCTTC,CASRGPRLSGYTF
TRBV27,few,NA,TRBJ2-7,TGTGCCAGCAGTCGTAGCGTGGGTGGCTACGAGCAGTACTTC,CASSRSVGGYEQYF
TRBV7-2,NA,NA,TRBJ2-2,TGTGCCAGCAGCGCGAAATGGGGTTCGAACACCGGGGAGCTGTTTTTT,CASSAKWGSNTGELFF
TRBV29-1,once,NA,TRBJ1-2,TGCAGCGTTGAAGACAGGTCCGGCTACACCTTC,CSVEDRSGYTF
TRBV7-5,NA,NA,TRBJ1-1,TGTGCCAGAAGCAGCACTCAGGAGGGGGCTGAAGCTTTCTTT,CARSSTQEGAEAFF
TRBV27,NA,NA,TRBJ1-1,TGTGCCAGCAGTTTAGGCCGGATGAACACTGAAGCTTTCTTT,CASSLGRMNTEAFF
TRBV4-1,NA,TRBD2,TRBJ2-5,TGCGCCAGCAGCCCATTTTCTCGCGGGAGTAAGATGGAGACCCAGTACTTC,CASSPFSRGSKMETQYF
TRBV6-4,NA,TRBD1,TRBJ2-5,TGTGCCAGCAGAGCGGACAGGAACCAAGAGACCCAGTACTTC,CASRADRNQETQYF
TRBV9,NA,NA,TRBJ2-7,TGTGCCAGCAGCGTAGGCGGGGAATCCTACGAGCAGTACTTC,CASSVGGESYEQYF
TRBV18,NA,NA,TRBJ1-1,TGTGCCAGCTCACTCGTGGGACGGTACACTATGAACACTGAAGCTTTCTTT,CASSLVGRYTMNTEAFF